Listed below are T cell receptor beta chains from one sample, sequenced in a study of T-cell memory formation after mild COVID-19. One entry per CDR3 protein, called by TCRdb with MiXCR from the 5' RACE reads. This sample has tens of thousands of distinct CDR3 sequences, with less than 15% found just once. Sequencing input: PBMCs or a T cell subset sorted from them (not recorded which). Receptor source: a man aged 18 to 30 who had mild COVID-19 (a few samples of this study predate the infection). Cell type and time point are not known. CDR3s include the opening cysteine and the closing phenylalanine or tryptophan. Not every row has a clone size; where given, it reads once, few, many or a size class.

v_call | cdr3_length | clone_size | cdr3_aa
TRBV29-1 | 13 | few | CSVATGANQPQHF
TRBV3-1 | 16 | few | CASSQIGGREQETQYF
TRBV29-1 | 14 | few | CSVVGVTLRDEQFF
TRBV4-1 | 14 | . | CASSQPTGEDEAFF
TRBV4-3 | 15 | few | CASSHNQGAGQPQHF
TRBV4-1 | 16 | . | CASSQGAGSRRQTQYF
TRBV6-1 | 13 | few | CATTSGSYNEQFF
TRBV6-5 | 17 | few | CASSYSRARGAYNEQFF
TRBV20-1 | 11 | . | CSARGRDGYTF
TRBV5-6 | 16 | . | CASSPDSARSNTEAFF
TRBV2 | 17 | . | CASSEAHKGAENQPQHF
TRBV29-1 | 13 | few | CSVDTGQGQPQHF
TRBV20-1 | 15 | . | CSARVGAQGTGELFF
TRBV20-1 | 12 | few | CSAPRLGNIQYF
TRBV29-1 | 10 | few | CSVEVGELFF
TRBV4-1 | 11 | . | CASSQTGGYTF
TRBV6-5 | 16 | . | CASSYSVGVGTGELFF
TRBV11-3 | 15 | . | CASSHRDSIENEQFF
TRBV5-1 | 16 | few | CASSLFPQGSYNEQFF
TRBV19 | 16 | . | CASSMKKRGAQETQYF
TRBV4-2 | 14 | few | CASRGGAEHNEQFF
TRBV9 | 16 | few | CASTPRITVLTDTQYF
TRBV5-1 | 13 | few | CASSLGENQPQHF
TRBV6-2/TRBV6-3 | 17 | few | CASSYSSSGGLQETQYF
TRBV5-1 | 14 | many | CASSSDRGYYEQYF
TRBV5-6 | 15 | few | CASSQTTDLIFEQYF
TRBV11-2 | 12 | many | CASSRIAGEQFF
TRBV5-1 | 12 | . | CASSHDQQTQYF
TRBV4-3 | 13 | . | CASSQGVQGRQYF
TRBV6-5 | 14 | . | CASSSPTGYNEQFF
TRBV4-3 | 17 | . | CASSQAGAGPSNTEAFF
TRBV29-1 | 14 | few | CSFAKLHSTDTQYF
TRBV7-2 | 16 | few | CATVTGGALYTGELFF
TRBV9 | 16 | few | CASSLYLAGGTDTQYF
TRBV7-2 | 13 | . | CASSLVGGRVQYF
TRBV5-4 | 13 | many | CASSSESPNEQFF
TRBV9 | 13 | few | CASSVSGYNEQFF
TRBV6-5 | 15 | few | CASSNTGEGAYGYTF
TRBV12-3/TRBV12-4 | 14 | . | CASSSGLIPETQYF
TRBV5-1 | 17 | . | CASSPWTGGAPGNEQFF
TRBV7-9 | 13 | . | CASSLSRGDEQFF
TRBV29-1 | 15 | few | CSVVLAGRSTDTQYF
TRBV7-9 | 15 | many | CASSLENRGTAEAFF
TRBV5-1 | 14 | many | CASSPAGTPYEQYF
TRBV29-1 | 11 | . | CSVGRGNTIYF
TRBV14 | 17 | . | CASSEVAGNPSTDTQYF
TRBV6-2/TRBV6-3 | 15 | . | CASSYSIGGENIQYF
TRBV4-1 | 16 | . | CASSQPTRRSNYGYTF
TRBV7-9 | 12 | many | CASSLGGGEQFF
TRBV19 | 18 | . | CASSILSMDRGRAGELFF
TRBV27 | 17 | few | CASSQLGGQQSNYGYTF
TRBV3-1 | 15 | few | CASSQVQGDLYEQYF
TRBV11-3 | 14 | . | CASSFPPSVNEQFF
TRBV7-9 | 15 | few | CASSFRDLGGDTQYF
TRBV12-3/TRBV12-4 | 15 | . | CASSSGTGAYNEQFF
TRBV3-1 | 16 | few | CASSQDLGLQRYEQYF
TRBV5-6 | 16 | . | CASRGWATRVRETQYF
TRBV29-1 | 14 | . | CSVEEGRGGEKLFF
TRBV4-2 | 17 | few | CASSPRGVIAGLDEQFF